A single sample gave rise to the 18 T cell receptor beta chains below, sequenced in a study of blood T cell repertoires in COVID-19. Sequencing was performed with immunoSEQ multiplex PCR; in TCRdb, only in-frame clones are kept and a portion is missing. Of about 380,000 clones detected, approximately 90% appear once; the ten largest clones hold less than 1.5%. Sequenced material: PBMCs or T cells enriched from blood (not recorded which). The receptor set was obtained from a woman between 18 and 29 years old who had recovered from COVID-19.

This clone was observed a handful of times. The CDR3 sequence is CAISDYDDEQFF. The CDR3 region has the DNA TGTGCCATCAGCGACTACGATGATGAGCAGTTCTTC. This chain links TRBV10-3 with TRBJ2-1; the D gene is possibly TRBD2 (5 bases). V gave up 6 bases and J gave up 8 bases, with 11 bases separating them. There are 12 residues in the CDR3. Germline V gene lookup returns CDR1 ENHRY and CDR2 SYGVKD.

The rearrangement links TRBV4-1 to TRBJ2-1; TRBD2 aligns across 10 bases. J was trimmed by 0 bases and V by 0 bases; bases with no gene match: 8. Germline CDR1 MGHRA, CDR2 YSYEKL. The CDR3 spans 19 residues. CDR3 nucleotide sequence: TGCGCCAGCAGCCAAGATCGGGGAGTAGCGGGGGGCTCCTACAATGAGCAGTTCTTC. This translates into CASSQDRGVAGGSYNEQFF.

The chain recombines TRBV19 with TRBJ1-2, with 7 positions matching TRBD1. In germline, CDR1 is LNHDA, CDR2 SQIVND (reference sequence). The CDR3 loop spans 14 amino acids. With 3 bases clipped from V and 5 bases from J, the junction kept 6 bases outside the gene matches. The CDR3 sequence: CASSIGTDTYGYTF. The CDR3, as DNA: TGTGCCAGTAGTATCGGGACAGACACGTATGGCTACACCTTC.

This chain joins TRBV6-5 and TRBJ1-2; a possible D gene is TRBD1 (6 bases). The CDR3 is made up of 13 amino acids. The germline V gene encodes CDR1 MNHEY and CDR2 SVGAGI. V lost 6 bases, J lost 5 bases, and 13 bases lay in between. CDR3 nucleotide sequence: TGTGCCAGCAGCCGGGGGGCGGGATATGGCTACACCTTC. As protein: CASSRGAGYGYTF.

This clone has more than one count but fewer than ten. The chain recombines TRBV6-5 with TRBJ1-2; D may be TRBD1 (6 bases). Germline CDR1 and CDR2: MNHEY and SVGAGI. The CDR3 loop spans 15 amino acids. Trimming took off 9 bases at V and 4 bases at J, with 21 bases between the two ends. The CDR3 is CARPVTGHSFYGYTF. The CDR3 region has the DNA TGTGCCAGGCCAGTGACGGGACATTCCTTCTATGGCTACACCTTC.

This clone has a single count. The rearrangement joins TRBV27 to TRBJ1-6; 8 nucleotides agree with TRBD1. The CDR3 runs 16 residues. CDR1 MNHEY and CDR2 SMNVEV come from the germline V gene (reference sequence). V lost 0 bases, J lost 9 bases, and 7 bases stayed unmatched. As DNA, the CDR3 is TGTGCCAGCAGTTTATCGTCGGCAGGGGGCGTTTCACCCCTCCACTTT. Translating it yields CASSLSSAGGVSPLHF.

This sequence joins TRBV5-4 and TRBJ2-7; 13 nucleotides align to TRBD2. From germline, CDR1 is SGHNT and CDR2 YYREEE (reference sequence). This CDR3 region has 15 residues. The V segment lost 3 bases and the J segment 2 bases; nucleotides outside the gene matches: 2. The CDR3 nucleotides read TGTGCCAGCAGCTGGACTAGCGGGGGTGCCTACGAGCAGTACTTC. Its protein product is CASSWTSGGAYEQYF.

This clone was detected only once. In DNA, the CDR3 is TGTGCCAGCAGTGGCGGCCAAGAGACCCAGTACTTC. This encodes CASSGGQETQYF. This sequence joins TRBV2 and TRBJ2-5; D uncertain. The V gene lost 4 bases and the J gene lost 1 base, with 4 bases spanning the gap. The CDR3 is made up of 12 amino acids. In germline, CDR1 is SNHLY, CDR2 FYNNEI.

The chain recombines TRBV5-1 with TRBJ1-6; 9 bases agree with TRBD1. The CDR3 is 15 amino acids. V lost 0 bases to trimming and J lost 7 bases; unmatched junction nucleotides: 2. Germline loops: CDR1 SGHRS, CDR2 YFSETQ. CDR3 protein: CASSLVDRGNSPLHF. The CDR3 bases are TGCGCCAGCAGCTTGGTGGACAGGGGAAATTCACCCCTCCACTTT.

The chain couples TRBV6-5 to TRBJ2-1; 7 bases agree with TRBD2. Germline V gene data show CDR1 as MNHEY and CDR2 as SVGAGI. This CDR3 is built from 14 residues. J was trimmed by 7 bases and V by 4 bases; bases with no gene match: 7. CDR3 protein: CASSSGRLGNEQFF. DNA of the CDR3: TGTGCCAGCAGTTCCGGGAGGTTGGGGAATGAGCAGTTCTTC.

A single count supports this clone. This rearrangement joins TRBV5-1 to TRBJ2-1; 8 bases match TRBD1. J was trimmed by 2 bases and V by 1 base; bases with no gene match: 2. Germline values: CDR1 SGHRS, CDR2 YFSETQ. The CDR3 consists of 15 residues. CDR3 in DNA: TGCGCCAGCAGCTTGTCGGGACAGGCCTACAATGAGCAGTTCTTC. It encodes CASSLSGQAYNEQFF.

The rearrangement joins TRBV6-5 to TRBJ1-1; possible D gene TRBD1, 5 bases. This CDR3 contains 12 residues. The ends were cut back, 7 bases at V and 5 bases at J, with 11 bases in the middle. Germline CDR1 reads MNHEY; CDR2 reads SVGAGI. The DNA for the CDR3 is TGTGCCAGCACCCAGCGGGGGACTGAAGCTTTCTTT. Translation: CASTQRGTEAFF.

V is TRBV7-3 and J is TRBJ2-1; TRBD2 matches at 13 bases. The CDR3 contains 18 residues. Trimming at V came to 4 bases and at J to 0 bases, leaving 6 bases not matched to a gene. Germline CDR1 and CDR2: SGHTA and FQGTGA. As DNA, the CDR3 is TGTGCCAGCAGCTCGCGGACTAGCGGGGGAAGCTCCTACAATGAGCAGTTCTTC. It specifies CASSSRTSGGSSYNEQFF.

This clone was picked up a small number of times. This rearrangement joins TRBV30 to TRBJ1-6; TRBD1 aligns across 7 bases. The ends lost 2 bases at V and 6 bases at J; junction bases unmatched: 4. This CDR3 contains 14 residues. Germline V CDR1 and CDR2: GTSNPN, SVGIG (reference sequence). The CDR3 nucleotides are TGTGCCTGGAGTTCCGGGACAGCTAATTCACCCCTCCACTTT. This gives the protein CAWSSGTANSPLHF.

V and J are TRBV6-6 and TRBJ2-3; TRBD2 matches at 8 bases. Germline V gives CDR1 MNHNY, CDR2 SVGAGI (reference sequence). The CDR3 consists of 13 residues. Germline trimming cut 6 bases from V and 7 bases from J; bases unmatched to any gene: 6. The CDR3 coding sequence is TGTGCCAGCAGCGGGCGGGGGGCGCATACGCAGTATTTT. Its protein product is CASSGRGAHTQYF.

The V call is TRBV30, the J call TRBJ1-2, with 9 bases matching TRBD1. Looked up from germline, CDR1 is GTSNPN and CDR2 is SVGIG (reference sequence). With 7 bases clipped from V and 2 bases from J, the junction kept 11 bases outside the gene matches. This CDR3 comprises 15 residues. The CDR3, as DNA: TGTGCCTCTTTTCAGGACAGGGGTGGAAACTATGGCTACACCTTC. Protein: CASFQDRGGNYGYTF. Together with reference TRBV30 and TRBJ1-2, the CDR3 gives the full variable domain: SQTIHQWPATLVQPVGSPLSLECTVEGTSNPNLYWYRQAAGRGLQLLFYSVGIGQISSEVPQNLSASRPQDRQFILSSKKLLLSDSGFYLCASFQDRGGNYGYTFGSGTRLTVV.

A single count supports this clone. J is TRBJ1-2 and V is TRBV20-1; D call uncertain. Germline V CDR1 and CDR2: DFQATT, SNEGSKA (reference sequence). The CDR3 consists of 10 residues. Between the trimmed V and J ends, which lost 3 bases and 3 bases, there was a span of 2 bases. The CDR3 sequence: CSASDYGYTF. CDR3 nucleotides: TGCAGTGCTAGCGACTATGGCTACACCTTC.

CDR3 in amino acids: CASSPRGRGGNEKLFF. The CDR3 bases are TGTGCCAGCAGTCCTAGGGGGCGGGGTGGTAATGAAAAACTGTTTTTT. The chain recombines TRBV28 with TRBJ1-4, with 7 bases aligning to TRBD1. CDR3 size: 16 residues. Germline values: CDR1 MDHEN, CDR2 SYDVKM. V shed 5 bases, J shed 4 bases, and the junction held 10 bases outside the gene matches.